This TCR beta chain emerged from a study of neurological immune-mediated disorders. Findings and caveats of the study: Private repertoires in all groups were suggested, as expanded clones shared no CDR3 amino acid sequences across subjects.

By 5'RACE with 10-nucleotide random UMIs, the cDNA was made. Every sequencing run gave over 190 million TCR-beta sequences, taken from 15-18 subjects. TCRdb re-called the 5' RACE reads through MiXCR, storing one row per CDR3 protein. The sample has approximately 46,000 distinct CDR3 sequences; 10% are singletons. In its sample, this clonotype was seen many times. What it recognizes is unknown. The CDR3 is 21 amino acids. The ends lost 8 bases at V and 0 bases at J; junction bases unmatched: 20. Germline V gene data show CDR1 as MNHEY and CDR2 as SVGAGI. The receptor comes from a man between 65 and 85 years old with HTLV-1-associated myelopathy (HAM/TSP). The sequencing sample was made of PBMCs. The rearrangement joins TRBV6-5 to TRBJ1-4; 11 bases are shared with TRBD1. The CDR3 nucleotides read TGTGCCAGCGCCAAAGACCGGGACAGGGGGAAGATGATTGCAACTAATGAAAAACTGTTTTTT. Translation gives CASAKDRDRGKMIATNEKLFF.